A selection of T cell receptor beta chains follows, all from one sample in a study of cytomegalovirus exposure and HLA in healthy donors. Sequencing used immunoSEQ multiplex PCR; TCRdb keeps in-frame clones, though not all of them. The repertoire holds about 200,000 clones, with roughly 80% as singletons. The sequenced sample consisted of PBMCs. The receptors stem from a girl aged 2 to 9 in good health and CMV-seronegative. Each CDR3 is given with its conserved first and last residue. D genes are given only for firm matches. Clone size appears in some rows only: once, few, many, or a class for an expanded clone.

few,-,TRBV6-4,TRBJ2-3,TGTGCCAGCAGTGACGGACATTCTAGCACAGATACGCAGTATTTT,CASSDGHSSTDTQYF
-,TRBD1,TRBV7-2,TRBJ1-2,TGTGCCAGCAGCTCCGGGACAGACTATGGCTACACCTTC,CASSSGTDYGYTF
-,-,TRBV18,TRBJ2-1,TGTGCCAGCTCACGCGGAGACTTGCGCGATGAGCAGTTCTTC,CASSRGDLRDEQFF
-,-,TRBV7-9,TRBJ1-5,TGTGCCAGCAGCTTAGTCGGCGGGAGCAATCAGCCCCAGCATTTT,CASSLVGGSNQPQHF
-,-,TRBV6-5,TRBJ2-1,TGTGCCAGCAGTTTGGAACAGGGTTACAATGAGCAGTTCTTC,CASSLEQGYNEQFF
-,-,TRBV5-5,TRBJ1-2,TGTGCCAGCAGCTTTCTCCCCCGACAGGACTATGGCTACACCTTC,CASSFLPRQDYGYTF
-,-,TRBV7-9,TRBJ2-1,TGTGCCAGCAGCTCAACGCAGACAGGAATAAACAATGAGCAGTTCTTC,CASSSTQTGINNEQFF
-,-,TRBV6-1,TRBJ1-2,TGTGCCAGCAGCAGGCTCGGCTCCTATGGCTACACCTTC,CASSRLGSYGYTF
-,-,TRBV29-1,TRBJ1-1,TGCAGCGTTGATATGTTGGAGGCTGATACTGAAGCTTTCTTT,CSVDMLEADTEAFF
-,-,TRBV6-4,TRBJ1-1,TGTGCCAGCAGTGTCGAGGAGAACACTGAAGCTTTCTTT,CASSVEENTEAFF
-,TRBD1,TRBV19,TRBJ1-5,TGTGCCAGTAGTATAGATTGGACAGGGGCCGCTTTGCCCCAGCATTTT,CASSIDWTGAALPQHF
few,TRBD1,TRBV2,TRBJ2-5,TGTGCCAGCAGGAGACAGGGGGGACAAGAGACCCAGTACTTC,CASRRQGGQETQYF
-,-,TRBV2,TRBJ1-1,TGTGCCAGCAGTGGGAGTTTGAACACTGAAGCTTTCTTT,CASSGSLNTEAFF
-,TRBD1,TRBV9,TRBJ2-7,TGTGCCAGCAGCAAAACCTCGGGAGACAGGGGGGGATATTACGAGCAGTACTTC,CASSKTSGDRGGYYEQYF
-,-,TRBV30,TRBJ1-2,TGTGCCTCAGGGTTTTATGGCTACACCTTC,CASGFYGYTF
-,-,TRBV9,TRBJ2-5,TGTGCCAGCAGCGTAGGTTGGAGTGGGACCCAGTACTTC,CASSVGWSGTQYF
-,TRBD2,TRBV9,TRBJ2-7,TGTGCCAGCAGCTTCGTCGGGGGGGGCGAGCAGTACTTC,CASSFVGGGEQYF
-,TRBD1,TRBV29-1,TRBJ2-3,TGCAGCGTTGAAGTGCCGGACAGGATGGGGGCAGATACGCAGTATTTT,CSVEVPDRMGADTQYF
-,-,TRBV19,TRBJ1-2,TGTGCCAGTAGTGTTGAGGAGAACTATGGCTACACCTTC,CASSVEENYGYTF
-,-,TRBV2,TRBJ1-5,TGTGCCAGCAGTATAGATTATAGCAATCAGCCCCAGCATTTT,CASSIDYSNQPQHF
-,-,TRBV5-5,TRBJ1-2,TGTGCCAGCAGCTACGACAGGACAAGCTATGGCTACACCTTC,CASSYDRTSYGYTF
-,-,TRBV4-2,TRBJ1-2,TGTGCCAGCAGCCTCGACAGGCGGAACTATGGCTACACCTTC,CASSLDRRNYGYTF
-,TRBD1,TRBV11-2,TRBJ1-1,TGTGCCAGCAGCGTTAGCCCAGGGGGGTTAGGGGAAGCTTTCTTT,CASSVSPGGLGEAFF
few,TRBD2,TRBV2,TRBJ2-1,TGTGCCAGCCGACTAGCGGGGGACTCCTACAATGAGCAGTTCTTC,CASRLAGDSYNEQFF
-,TRBD2,TRBV4-2,TRBJ2-3,TGTGCCAGCAGCCCGATGGCGGGAGTCCCAGATACGCAGTATTTT,CASSPMAGVPDTQYF
-,-,TRBV5-1,TRBJ2-1,TGCGCCAGCGGCCGGGACTACAATGAGCAGTTCTTC,CASGRDYNEQFF
-,-,TRBV5-1,TRBJ1-3,TGCGCCAGCACGGCGGGGAATGGAAACACCATATATTTT,CASTAGNGNTIYF
few,-,TRBV19,TRBJ2-6,TGTGCCAGTAGTGAGTTGACCAGGGTTTCTGGGGCCAACGTCCTGACTTTC,CASSELTRVSGANVLTF
-,-,TRBV6-1,TRBJ2-5,TGTGCCAGCACCGAACAAGTACAAGAGACCCAGTACTTC,CASTEQVQETQYF
few,TRBD1,TRBV7-2,TRBJ1-1,TGTGCCAGCAGCCAGGGACAGGGGGTTCAAGCTTTCTTT,CASSQGQGVQAFF
-,TRBD2,TRBV7-6,TRBJ2-5,TGTGCCAGCAGCTTACAGCGGGGGGGCCGAGAGACCCAGTACTTC,CASSLQRGGRETQYF
once,TRBD1,TRBV11-1,TRBJ2-5,TGTGCCAGCAGCCGGGACAGGGGAGAGACCCAGTACTTC,CASSRDRGETQYF
few,TRBD1,TRBV27,TRBJ1-4,TGTGCCAGCACCTCTTACTCCGGGGGAGTCGGCAGGGGGAATGAAAAACTGTTTTTT,CASTSYSGGVGRGNEKLFF
-,-,TRBV1,TRBJ2-7,TGCACCAGCAGCCAAGAGGTGGGTGGGCCAACCTACGAGCAGTACTTC,CTSSQEVGGPTYEQYF
-,TRBD1,TRBV27,TRBJ2-1,TGTGCCAGCAGTTTATCCGGGACAGGTGAGCAGTTCTTC,CASSLSGTGEQFF
-,-,TRBV9,TRBJ2-7,TGTGCCAGCAGCGTAGACGTTACGAGCTCCTACGAGCAGTACTTC,CASSVDVTSSYEQYF
few,TRBD1,TRBV5-4,TRBJ2-7,TGTGCCAGCAGCTCGGGACAGGGGTACGAGCAGTACTTC,CASSSGQGYEQYF
-,TRBD2,TRBV15,TRBJ2-1,TGTGCCACCAGCAGAGGGGAGGGCGGCGGTGAGCAGTTCTTC,CATSRGEGGGEQFF
-,-,TRBV11-2,TRBJ1-5,TGTGCCAGCAGCTTGACGGACAGCTATAATCAGCCCCAGCATTTT,CASSLTDSYNQPQHF
-,-,TRBV19,TRBJ2-1,TGTGCCAGTAGTATAGTAGGCTATTCGGCAGGTAGTACCCACAATGAGCAGTTCTTC,CASSIVGYSAGSTHNEQFF
-,-,TRBV9,TRBJ1-2,TGTGCCAGCAGCGCGGGGGGGGGAGCTAACTATGGCTACACCTTC,CASSAGGGANYGYTF